One and the same sample provided the 28 T cell receptor beta chains below, sequenced in a study of blood T cell repertoires in COVID-19. Using immunoSEQ multiplex PCR, the repertoire was profiled, and TCRdb retains in-frame clones only, with some absent. The table includes hundreds of thousands of clones, about 90% detected once. The sequencing sample was made of peripheral blood. The source of these receptors is a woman under 30 who had recovered from COVID-19.

The chain has TRBV7-9 and TRBJ2-3; D is possibly TRBD2 (6 bases). The CDR3 consists of 16 residues. Trimming took off 5 bases at V and 0 bases at J, with 15 bases between the two ends. Germline assignment: CDR1 SEHNR and CDR2 FQNEAQ (reference sequence). For the CDR3, the DNA is TGTGCCAGCAGCCCCCGCCCCACTAGCAGCACAGATACGCAGTATTTT. Translated, it gives CASSPRPTSSTDTQYF.

This chain links TRBV7-9 with TRBJ2-1; a possible D gene is TRBD2 (5 bases). The CDR3 length is 14 residues. Germline V gene data show CDR1 as SEHNR and CDR2 as FQNEAQ (reference sequence). Trimming cost V 2 bases and J 7 bases, with 12 bases left between them. The CDR3: CASSLSTSKNEQFF. Written as DNA, the CDR3 is TGTGCCAGCAGCTTAAGTACTAGTAAGAATGAGCAGTTCTTC.

The genes are TRBV4-1 and TRBJ2-1, with 11 bases aligning to TRBD2. This CDR3 spans 13 amino acids. Germline-derived CDR1 and CDR2 are MGHRA and YSYEKL. Trimming took 6 bases from V and 10 from J; bases not matched to a gene: 5. The CDR3 reads CASSAGLAAEQFF. DNA of the CDR3: TGCGCCAGCAGTGCGGGACTAGCGGCCGAGCAGTTCTTC.

The J gene is TRBJ1-1, the V gene TRBV14; TRBD1 might be the D (6 bases). The V end was cut by 4 bases, the J end by 1 base, with 13 bases between. This CDR3 has 15 amino acids. Looked up from germline, CDR1 is SGHDN and CDR2 is FVKESK. The CDR3 spells CASSRPGHQNTEAFF. In DNA, the CDR3 is TGTGCCAGCAGCCGACCGGGACACCAGAACACTGAAGCTTTCTTT.

This chain uses TRBV19 with TRBJ1-2; perhaps TRBD1 as D (6 bases). The ends were cut back, 9 bases at V and 4 bases at J, with 24 bases in the middle. The CDR3 is made up of 16 amino acids. Germline V gene sequence: CDR1 LNHDA, CDR2 SQIVND (reference sequence). The CDR3 reads CASKGTDYHRVYGYTF. The CDR3 nucleotides read TGTGCCAGCAAAGGGACCGATTACCACAGGGTCTATGGCTACACCTTC.

J is TRBJ1-1 and V is TRBV12-3 or TRBV12-4; tentatively, D is TRBD1 (5 bases). Trimming stripped 6 bases from V and 1 base from J, with 6 bases between. The CDR3 totals 12 residues. CDR3 sequence (DNA): TGTGCCAGCAGACAGGCGAACACTGAAGCTTTCTTT. Translation gives CASRQANTEAFF.

This rearrangement joins TRBV7-9 to TRBJ1-4; the D gene is possibly TRBD1 (6 bases). The CDR3 runs to 18 residues. Trimming shortened V by 1 base and J by 0 bases, and 15 bases separated the two germline ends. Germline assignment: CDR1 SEHNR and CDR2 FQNEAQ (reference sequence). The CDR3 reads CASSLVGQRKSTNEKLFF. The DNA of the CDR3 is TGTGCCAGCAGCTTAGTTGGACAGAGAAAGTCAACTAATGAAAAACTGTTTTTT.

The chain carries TRBV6-1 and TRBJ1-1; no clear D. Looked up from germline, CDR1 is MNHNS and CDR2 is SASEGT. The V and J ends lost 1 base and 5 bases respectively, with 8 bases between them. The CDR3 is 13 amino acids. This CDR3 reads CASSEGTGTEAFF. DNA of the CDR3: TGTGCCAGCAGTGAAGGGACGGGGACTGAAGCTTTCTTT.

Only a few counts were recorded for this clone. The chain recombines TRBV25-1 with TRBJ2-2, with TRBD2 matching 9 bases. The length of the CDR3 is 16 residues. The V segment lost 5 bases and the J segment 0 bases; nucleotides outside the gene matches: 4. Germline V gene lookup returns CDR1 MGHDK and CDR2 SYGVNS. DNA for the CDR3: TGTGCCAGCAGTCTACTAGCGGGCCCGAACACCGGGGAGCTGTTTTTT. Residues: CASSLLAGPNTGELFF.

The chain carries TRBV3-1 (or the pseudogene TRBV3-2) and TRBJ2-2; the D gene is possibly TRBD1 (6 bases). Germline CDR1 LGHDT, CDR2 YNNKEL (reference sequence). CDR3 length equals 18 residues. V lost 0 bases and J 4 bases, leaving 18 bases between the germline ends. The CDR3 sequence is CASSQDLSPGVITGELFF. The CDR3 region has the DNA TGTGCCAGCAGCCAAGATCTATCGCCAGGGGTCATCACCGGGGAGCTGTTTTTT.

V is TRBV3-1 (or the pseudogene TRBV3-2) and J is TRBJ2-2; 11 bases are shared with TRBD1. V dropped 3 bases and J dropped 6; count of bases not matched to a gene: 9. The CDR3 has 17 residues. The germline gives CDR1 LGHDT, CDR2 YNNKEL (reference sequence). This chain's CDR3 is CASSQGQGVLFAGELFF. As DNA, the CDR3 is TGTGCCAGCAGCCAGGGACAGGGGGTTCTTTTTGCCGGGGAGCTGTTTTTT.

The rearrangement uses TRBV5-1 and TRBJ2-3, with TRBD2 identical over 13 bases. The CDR3 totals 16 residues. Unmatched junction bases numbered 8, after V lost 3 bases and J lost 7 bases. Per germline, CDR1 SGHRS and CDR2 YFSETQ. The CDR3: CASSSQRLAGGYTQYF. CDR3 in DNA: TGCGCCAGCAGCTCCCAAAGACTAGCGGGAGGATATACGCAGTATTTT.

This chain uses TRBV9 with TRBJ1-1; D not resolved. Per the germline V gene, CDR1 is SGDLS and CDR2 is YYNGEE. This CDR3 region has 15 residues. The V end lost 0 bases, the J end lost 1 base, and 10 bases lay between the germline ends. The DNA for the CDR3 is TGTGCCAGCAGCGTAGATCTCTACCAGAACACTGAAGCTTTCTTT. Translated: CASSVDLYQNTEAFF.

The chain has TRBV11-3 and TRBJ1-1; TRBD1 agrees at 7 bases. The CDR3 consists of 15 residues. The V gene's germline CDR1 is SGHNT and CDR2 YENEEA. The V and J ends lost 5 bases and 1 base, in that order; junction bases with no gene match: 7. This chain's CDR3 is CASSPRQGPNTEAFF. CDR3 sequence (DNA): TGTGCCAGCAGCCCGAGACAGGGCCCGAACACTGAAGCTTTCTTT.

This chain links TRBV4-1 with TRBJ2-7; 7 nucleotides agree with TRBD1. Germline loops: CDR1 MGHRA, CDR2 YSYEKL. The CDR3 sequence is 15 residues long. Trimming at V came to 1 base and at J to 0 bases, leaving 3 bases not matched to a gene. The CDR3 loop is CASSQGGTASYEQYV. The CDR3 coding sequence is TGCGCCAGCAGCCAAGGAGGGACAGCCTCCTACGAGCAGTACGTC.

V is TRBV19 and J is TRBJ2-1; 12 bases agree with TRBD2. CDR1 is LNHDA, CDR2 SQIVND, per germline (reference sequence). The CDR3 totals 15 residues. The trim removed 6 bases at V and 10 bases at J, leaving 10 bases unmatched. The CDR3 DNA sequence: TGTGCCAGTAGCTTCTTCGCTAGCGGGAGGGGGGAGCAGTTCTTC. Residues: CASSFFASGRGEQFF.

The rearrangement joins TRBV6-5 to TRBJ1-4; TRBD1 matches at 7 bases. This CDR3 has 13 residues. The germline gives CDR1 MNHEY, CDR2 SVGAGI. The J segment lost 8 bases and the V segment lost 6 bases, leaving 6 bases of the junction unmatched. The chain's CDR3 is CASSEGAWEKLFF. The CDR3 nucleotides are TGTGCCAGCAGCGAGGGGGCTTGGGAAAAACTGTTTTTT.

Remarks on this clone: The sample has other DNA sequences that encode this CDR3 too. The chain uses TRBV5-1 and TRBJ2-1; 10 bases line up with TRBD2. The CDR3 runs 14 residues. Germline V gene sequence: CDR1 SGHRS, CDR2 YFSETQ. The V and J ends lost 4 bases and 4 bases, in that order; junction bases with no gene match: 2. The CDR3 loop reads CASSGLADYNEQFF. The CDR3 DNA reads TGCGCCAGCAGCGGACTAGCGGATTACAATGAGCAGTTCTTC.

This chain joins TRBV7-8 and TRBJ2-5; the D is unclear. CDR3 length: 11 amino acids. The V gene's germline CDR1 is SGHVS and CDR2 FQNEAQ. Trimming removed 5 bases at V and 6 bases at J, with 7 bases between. CDR3 nucleotide sequence: TGTGCCAGCAGCCTATCCCAGACCCAGTACTTC. It specifies CASSLSQTQYF. The whole variable domain, filled in from reference TRBV7-8 and TRBJ2-5, reads GAGVSQSPRYKVAKRGQDVALRCDPISGHVSLFWYQQALGQGPEFLTYFQNEAQLDKSGLPSDRFFAERPEGSVSTLKIQRTQQEDSAVYLCASSLSQTQYFGPGTRLLVL.

This chain joins TRBV9 and TRBJ2-1, with D possibly TRBD2 on 6 matching bases. This CDR3 region has 17 residues. V was clipped by 3 bases and J by 1 base, with 17 bases between them. Germline V gene lookup returns CDR1 SGDLS and CDR2 YYNGEE. This chain's CDR3 is CASSAELAPRSYNEQFF. The CDR3 nucleotides read TGTGCCAGCAGCGCGGAACTAGCTCCGAGATCCTACAATGAGCAGTTCTTC.

The chain combines TRBV7-8 with TRBJ2-1; tentative D call: TRBD2 (5 bases). CDR3 length: 12 amino acids. The germline V and J ends were trimmed by 5 bases and 8 bases, with 10 bases remaining between them. From germline, CDR1 is SGHVS and CDR2 FQNEAQ. For the CDR3, the DNA is TGTGCCAGCAGCAAGCCTAGCTATGAGCAGTTCTTC. Protein product: CASSKPSYEQFF.

This clone was detected only once. The gene calls are TRBV27 and TRBJ2-1; TRBD2 agrees at 8 bases. Germline V gives CDR1 MNHEY, CDR2 SMNVEV (reference sequence). The CDR3 extends over 16 amino acids. V lost 5 bases, J lost 2 bases, and 8 bases stayed unmatched. CDR3: CASSTSSGRAYNEQFF. CDR3 in DNA: TGTGCCAGCAGTACCTCAAGCGGGAGAGCCTACAATGAGCAGTTCTTC.

The gene calls are TRBV11-3 and TRBJ1-4; 9 positions agree with TRBD1. This CDR3 has 16 residues. Germline values: CDR1 SGHNT, CDR2 YENEEA. The junction had 6 bases not matched to a gene; V was cut back by 1 base and J by 6 bases. For the CDR3, the DNA is TGTGCCAGCAGCTTAGGGGGACAGGGATTTGATGAAAAACTGTTTTTT. This sequence encodes CASSLGGQGFDEKLFF.

This clone has only one observation. This sequence joins TRBV7-2 and TRBJ2-2, with 9 nucleotides matching TRBD1. CDR3 length: 15 residues. The germline V gene has CDR1 SGHTA and CDR2 FQGNSA. J lost 5 bases, V lost 4 bases, and 5 bases had no gene match. CDR3 protein: CASSSRTGETGELFF. CDR3 sequence (DNA): TGTGCCAGCAGCTCCAGGACAGGGGAAACCGGGGAGCTGTTTTTT.

This chain connects TRBV27 to TRBJ2-5; 7 positions agree with TRBD2. V shed 6 bases and J 5 bases; nucleotides not matched to a gene: 9. The CDR3 contains 14 residues. In germline, CDR1 is MNHEY, CDR2 SMNVEV (reference sequence). Here the CDR3 DNA reads TGTGCCAGCAGACCTCTAGCGGCGAGGGAGACCCAGTACTTC. Its protein is CASRPLAARETQYF.

The genes are TRBV4-1 and TRBJ2-5; TRBD2 aligns across 7 bases. With V trimmed by 3 bases and J by 2 bases, 0 bases remained unmatched. The germline gives CDR1 MGHRA, CDR2 YSYEKL. The CDR3 runs 13 residues. CDR3 DNA sequence: TGCGCCAGCAGCCAGGGACTACAAGAGACCCAGTACTTC. This encodes CASSQGLQETQYF.

The rearrangement joins TRBV28 to TRBJ1-2, with 7 bases aligning to TRBD1. With 6 bases clipped from V and 4 bases from J, the junction kept 8 bases outside the gene matches. This CDR3 has 14 amino acids. Germline CDR1 and CDR2: MDHEN and SYDVKM. The CDR3 is CASRLRQGAYGYTF. In nucleotides, the CDR3 is TGTGCCAGCAGACTTAGACAGGGCGCCTATGGCTACACCTTC.

V is TRBV6-2 or TRBV6-3 and J is TRBJ1-2; no definite D call. The CDR3 runs to 17 residues. CDR1 and CDR2 (germline): MNHEY, SVGEGT. Trimming took off 2 bases at V and 0 bases at J, with 16 bases between the two ends. CDR3 nucleotide sequence: TGTGCCAGCAGTTACACGCGAGTACGGAGGGCTAACTATGGCTACACCTTC. It specifies CASSYTRVRRANYGYTF.